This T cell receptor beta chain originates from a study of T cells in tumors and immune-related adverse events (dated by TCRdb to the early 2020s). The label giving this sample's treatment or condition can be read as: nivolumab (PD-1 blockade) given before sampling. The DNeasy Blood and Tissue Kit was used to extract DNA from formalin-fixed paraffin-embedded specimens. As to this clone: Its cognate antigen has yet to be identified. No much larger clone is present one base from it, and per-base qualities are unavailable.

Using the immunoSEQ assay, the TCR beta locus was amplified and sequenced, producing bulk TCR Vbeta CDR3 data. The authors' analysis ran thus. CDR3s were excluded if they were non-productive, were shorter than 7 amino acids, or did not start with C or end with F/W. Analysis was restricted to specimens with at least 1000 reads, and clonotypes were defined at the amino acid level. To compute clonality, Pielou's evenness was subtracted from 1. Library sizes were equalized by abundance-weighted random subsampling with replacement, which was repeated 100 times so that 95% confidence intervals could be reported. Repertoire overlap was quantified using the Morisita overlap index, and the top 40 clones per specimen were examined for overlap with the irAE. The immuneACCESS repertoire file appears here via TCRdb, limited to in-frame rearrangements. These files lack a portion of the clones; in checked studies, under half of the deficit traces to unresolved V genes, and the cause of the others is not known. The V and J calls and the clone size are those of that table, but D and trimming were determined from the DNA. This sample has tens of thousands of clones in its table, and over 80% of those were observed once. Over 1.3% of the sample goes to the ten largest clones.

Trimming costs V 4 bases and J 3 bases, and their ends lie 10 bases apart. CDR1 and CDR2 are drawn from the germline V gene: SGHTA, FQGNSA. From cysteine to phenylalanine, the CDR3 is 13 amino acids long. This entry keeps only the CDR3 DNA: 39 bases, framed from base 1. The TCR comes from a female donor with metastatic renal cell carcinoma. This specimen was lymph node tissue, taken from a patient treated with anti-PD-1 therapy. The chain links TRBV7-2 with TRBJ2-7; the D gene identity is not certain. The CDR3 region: CASSSRTVYEQYF. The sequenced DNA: TGTGCCAGCAGCTCTCGGACGGTCTACGAGCAGTACTTC. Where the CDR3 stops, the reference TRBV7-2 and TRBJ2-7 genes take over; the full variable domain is GAGVSQSPSNKVTEKGKDVELRCDPISGHTALYWYRQSLGQGLEFLIYFQGNSAPDKSGLPSDRFSAERTGGSVSTLTIQRTQQEDSAVYLCASSSRTVYEQYFGPGTRLTVT.